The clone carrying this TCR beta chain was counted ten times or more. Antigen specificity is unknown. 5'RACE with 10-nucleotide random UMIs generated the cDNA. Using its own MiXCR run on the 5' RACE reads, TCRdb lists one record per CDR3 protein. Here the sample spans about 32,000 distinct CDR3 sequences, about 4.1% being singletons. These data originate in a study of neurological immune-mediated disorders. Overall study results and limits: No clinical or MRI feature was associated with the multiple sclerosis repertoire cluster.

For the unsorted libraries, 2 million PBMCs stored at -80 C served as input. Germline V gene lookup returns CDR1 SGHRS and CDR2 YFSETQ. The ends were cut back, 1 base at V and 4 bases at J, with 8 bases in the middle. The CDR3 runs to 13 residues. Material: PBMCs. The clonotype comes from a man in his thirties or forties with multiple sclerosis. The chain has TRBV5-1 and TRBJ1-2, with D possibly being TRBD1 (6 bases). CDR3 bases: TGCGCCAGCAGCTTGTCACAGGGCTATGGCTACACCTTC. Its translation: CASSLSQGYGYTF.